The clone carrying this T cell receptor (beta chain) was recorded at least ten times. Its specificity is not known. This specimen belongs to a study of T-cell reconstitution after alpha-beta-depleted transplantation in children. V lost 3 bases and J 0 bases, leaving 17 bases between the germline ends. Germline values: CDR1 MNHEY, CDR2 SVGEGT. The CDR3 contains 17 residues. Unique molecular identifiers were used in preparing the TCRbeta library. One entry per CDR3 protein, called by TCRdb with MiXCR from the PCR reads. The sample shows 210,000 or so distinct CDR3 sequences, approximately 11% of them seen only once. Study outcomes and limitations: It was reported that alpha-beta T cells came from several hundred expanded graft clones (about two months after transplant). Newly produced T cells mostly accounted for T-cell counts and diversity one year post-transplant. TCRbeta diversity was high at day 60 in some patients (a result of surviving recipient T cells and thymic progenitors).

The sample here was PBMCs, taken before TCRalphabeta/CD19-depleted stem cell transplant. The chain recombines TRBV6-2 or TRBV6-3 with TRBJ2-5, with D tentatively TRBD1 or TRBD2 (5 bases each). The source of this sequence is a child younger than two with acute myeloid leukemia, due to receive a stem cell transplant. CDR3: CASSYGAGRVNQETQYF. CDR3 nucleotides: TGTGCCAGCAGTTATGGGGCGGGCAGGGTAAACCAAGAGACCCAGTACTTC.